This T cell receptor (beta chain) was recorded in a study of regulatory T cells in long-lasting Graves disease. Study at large: Graves' patients, diagnosed recently, had received antithyroid drugs under 3 months. Study-wide findings and caveats: In persistent patients, shared public clonotypes (approximately 3,000) outnumbered those in new patients (approximately 970). Lower TCR diversity characterized persistent Graves' patients relative to newly diagnosed patients.

Time point indicated: newly diagnosed GD, antithyroid drugs for less than 3 months. PBMCs provided the RNA from which the TCR library was made. Graves' disease diagnosis used American Thyroid Association guidelines. Assembly of TCR beta libraries relied on iRepertoire HTBI primers together with Arm-PCR of CDR3 regions. TCRdb re-derived calls from the multiplex PCR reads in MiXCR, one entry per CDR3 protein. The table shows 400,000 to 450,000 distinct CDR3 sequences, with roughly 17% occurring only once. As regards this clonotype: The antigen is unknown.

Germline lookup yields CDR1 MDHEN and CDR2 SYDVKM. Trimming took off 1 base at V and 0 bases at J, with 6 bases between the two ends. The CDR3 extends over 15 amino acids. Separately, the same data were catalogued under a study of T cells in Graves' hyperthyroidism and ophthalmopathy.

The clonotype was recovered from a woman aged 25-40 years with Graves disease. The material sequenced was peripheral blood mononuclear cells (PBMCs), taken at new diagnosis, from a patient treated with antithyroid drugs. This chain connects TRBV28 to TRBJ1-4; unclear D gene. The chain's CDR3 is CASSLYGATNEKLFF. In DNA, the CDR3 is TGTGCCAGCAGTTTATATGGGGCAACTAATGAAAAACTGTTTTTT.